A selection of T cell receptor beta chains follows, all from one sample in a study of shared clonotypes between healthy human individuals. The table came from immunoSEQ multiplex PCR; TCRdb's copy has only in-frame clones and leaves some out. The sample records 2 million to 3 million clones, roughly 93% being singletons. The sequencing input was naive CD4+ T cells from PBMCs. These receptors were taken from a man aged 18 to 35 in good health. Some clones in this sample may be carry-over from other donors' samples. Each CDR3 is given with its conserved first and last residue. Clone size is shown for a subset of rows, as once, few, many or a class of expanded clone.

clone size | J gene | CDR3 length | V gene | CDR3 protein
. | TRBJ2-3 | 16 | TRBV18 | CASSLGTSGSADTQYF
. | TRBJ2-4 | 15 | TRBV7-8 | CASSLGDGAKNIQYF
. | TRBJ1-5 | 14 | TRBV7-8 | CASSIGQSNQPQHF
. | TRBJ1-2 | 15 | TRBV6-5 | CASSLRGTGVHGYTF
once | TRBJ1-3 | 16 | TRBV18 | CASSASYLLAGNTIYF
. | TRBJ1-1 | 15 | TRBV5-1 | CASSLLNPGNTEAFF
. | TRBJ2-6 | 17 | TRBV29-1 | CSVWGKANYSGANVLTF
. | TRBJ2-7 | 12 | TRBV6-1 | CASGSREGEQYF
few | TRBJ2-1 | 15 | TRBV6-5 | CASRNGLAGGNEQFF
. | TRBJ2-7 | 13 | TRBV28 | CASSLPAGPEQYF
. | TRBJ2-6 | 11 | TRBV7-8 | CASSPLDVLTF
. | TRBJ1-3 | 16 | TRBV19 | CASTVGPELSGNTIYF
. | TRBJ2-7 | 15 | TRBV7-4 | CASSYPGQGDYEQYF
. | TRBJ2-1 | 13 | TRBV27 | CASSWGTSGFQFF
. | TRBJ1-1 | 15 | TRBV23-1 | CASSQSLRLYTEAFF
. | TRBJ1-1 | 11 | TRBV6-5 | CASSQGAEAFF
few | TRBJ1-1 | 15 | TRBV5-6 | CASSIPRGPNTEAFF
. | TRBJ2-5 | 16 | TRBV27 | CASSPSGGAGVETQYF
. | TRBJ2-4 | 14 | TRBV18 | CASSPGTGGDIQYF
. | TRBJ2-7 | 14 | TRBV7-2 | CASSLGRGSYEQYF
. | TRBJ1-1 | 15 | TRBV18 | CASSLGQTTNTEAFF
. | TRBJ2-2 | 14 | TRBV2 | CASSEEQPTGELFF
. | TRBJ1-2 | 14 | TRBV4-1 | CASSQVSLVGGYTF
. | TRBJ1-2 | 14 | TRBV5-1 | CASSLEYGNYGYTF
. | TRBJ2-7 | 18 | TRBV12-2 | CAGRDLPENGCLGYEQYF
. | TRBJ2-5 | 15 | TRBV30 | CAWSVLAGAQETQYF
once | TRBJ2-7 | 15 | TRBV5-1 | CASSRGVAGNNEQYF
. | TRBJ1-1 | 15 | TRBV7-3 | CASSPSGTGWTEAFF
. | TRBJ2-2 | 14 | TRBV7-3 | CASSPRGGVGELFF
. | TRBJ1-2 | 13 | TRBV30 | CAWRTGSNYGYTF
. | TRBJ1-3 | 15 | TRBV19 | CASSPRQDSGNTIYF
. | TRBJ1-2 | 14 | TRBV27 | CASSLQGQGGGYTF
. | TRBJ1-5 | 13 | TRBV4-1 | CASSLQGNQPQHF
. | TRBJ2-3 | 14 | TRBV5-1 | CASSPDRLVDTQYF
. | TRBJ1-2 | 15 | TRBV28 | CASTWGAGGVNGYTF
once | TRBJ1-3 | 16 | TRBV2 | CASSRDRADSGNTIYF